The 27 T cell receptor beta chains below were found in one sample sequenced in a study of T cell repertoires in cytomegalovirus infection. TCRdb passed the reads through MiXCR, listing each CDR3 protein once. Of under 130,000 distinct CDR3 sequences in the sample, roughly 40% were seen once. No cognate antigen is known for these TCRs. The sample consisted of CD8+ T cells from cultured PBMCs, taken from culture after CMV antigen stimulation. These receptors were taken from a human donor in good health (CMV status not recorded). Some clones in this sample may be carry-over from other donors' samples.

This clonotype has a handful of counts. This chain uses TRBV6-5 with TRBJ1-1; no clear D. The CDR3 contains 13 residues. With 10 bases removed from V and 4 bases from J, the gap between germline ends came to 16 bases. Germline V gene lookup returns CDR1 MNHEY and CDR2 SVGAGI. The CDR3 protein is CATRRALGTEAFF. The DNA for the CDR3 is TGTGCCACCAGACGGGCTTTGGGCACTGAAGCTTTCTTT.

The chain joins TRBV27 to TRBJ2-1; 9 nucleotides agree with TRBD2. Trimming removed 8 bases from V and 4 bases from J; junction bases left unmatched: 12. Germline CDR1 and CDR2: MNHEY and SMNVEV (reference sequence). The CDR3 has 16 amino acids. The DNA for the CDR3 is TGTGCCAGCCGCAACTACCTAGCGGGGATATACAATGAGCAGTTCTTC. Protein: CASRNYLAGIYNEQFF.

This clonotype has a single count. The chain is built from TRBV6-5 and TRBJ2-1, with 8 bases matching TRBD2. CDR3 size: 14 residues. Trimming took 7 bases from V and 4 from J; bases not matched to a gene: 6. The germline gives CDR1 MNHEY, CDR2 SVGAGI. DNA for the CDR3: TGTGCCAGCAAGGTCGGGGGGGAATACAATGAGCAGTTCTTC. It specifies CASKVGGEYNEQFF.

The rearrangement links TRBV28 to TRBJ2-5, with 7 bases matching TRBD2. The junction had 8 bases not matched to a gene; V was cut back by 2 bases and J by 2 bases. Germline lookup yields CDR1 MDHEN and CDR2 SYDVKM. This CDR3 is built from 16 residues. The CDR3 DNA is TGTGCCAGCAGTTTAGGGTTAGCGGGCCGTCAAGAGACCCAGTACTTC. Translation gives CASSLGLAGRQETQYF.

The genes are TRBV11-2 and TRBJ1-1; D not certain. The CDR3 covers 12 residues. The V end was cut by 5 bases, the J end by 7 bases, with 11 bases between. The V gene's germline CDR1 is SGHAT and CDR2 FQNNGV. Here the CDR3 reads CASSPVLGEAFF. The CDR3 bases are TGTGCCAGCAGCCCTGTCTTGGGTGAAGCTTTCTTT.

The V gene is TRBV7-9, the J gene TRBJ2-7; D is perhaps TRBD1 (5 bases). V lost 1 base and J lost 4, with 14 bases in between. Germline assignment: CDR1 SEHNR and CDR2 FQNEAQ (reference sequence). The CDR3 has 15 residues. The CDR3 region is CASSLVGRATYEQYF. The CDR3 DNA reads TGTGCCAGCAGCTTAGTCGGCAGGGCGACTTACGAGCAGTACTTC.

The CDR3 loop is CASSQDRFATYEQYF. DNA for the CDR3: TGTGCCAGCAGCCAAGACAGGTTTGCTACCTACGAGCAGTACTTC. This chain uses TRBV7-6 with TRBJ2-7; D possibly corresponds to TRBD1 (6 bases). This CDR3 contains 15 residues. From germline, CDR1 is SGHVS and CDR2 FNYEAQ. V was shortened by 5 bases and J by 2 bases, with 16 bases between the two germline ends.

This clonotype was recorded at least ten times. The chain has TRBV7-2 and TRBJ2-5; 9 bases align to TRBD2. CDR3 length: 16 amino acids. J lost 3 bases, V lost 1 base, and 6 bases had no gene match. Germline CDR1 is SGHTA and CDR2 is FQGNSA. The CDR3 coding sequence is TGTGCCAGCAGCTTAGGGGGGGTAGCGGGGGAAGAGACCCAGTACTTC. Protein: CASSLGGVAGEETQYF.

This clonotype was counted between two and nine times. This sequence joins TRBV24-1 and TRBJ2-2; TRBD1 might be the D (6 bases). The V gene's germline CDR1 is KGHDR and CDR2 SFDVKD. This CDR3 is 17 amino acids long. The V end was cut by 6 bases, the J end by 0 bases, with 16 bases between. The CDR3 nucleotides read TGTGCCACCAGTACCCCCTCCACAGGGACGAACACCGGGGAGCTGTTTTTT. It encodes CATSTPSTGTNTGELFF.

This clonotype has just a few counts. The chain carries TRBV27 and TRBJ1-1; 8 nucleotides match TRBD1. CDR3 size: 13 residues. CDR1 is MNHEY and CDR2 is SMNVEV in the germline V gene (reference sequence). The V and J ends lost 5 bases and 4 bases, in that order; junction bases with no gene match: 3. Here the CDR3 DNA reads TGTGCCAGCAGTAGCAGGGGGCTCACTGAAGCTTTCTTT. Its translation: CASSSRGLTEAFF.

The chain couples TRBV19 to TRBJ1-1; D is perhaps TRBD1 (6 bases). CDR1 and CDR2 from the germline V gene are LNHDA and SQIVND (reference sequence). V dropped 0 bases and J dropped 5 bases, with 13 bases sitting between them. The CDR3 is made up of 15 amino acids. In DNA, the CDR3 is TGTGCCAGTAGTATAGATGGAGACAGGCCTACTGAAGCTTTCTTT. Its translation is CASSIDGDRPTEAFF.

The chain joins TRBV7-9 to TRBJ2-1; the D is unclear. V was shortened by 4 bases and J by 8 bases, with 6 bases between the two germline ends. The length of the CDR3 is 11 residues. Germline CDR1 is SEHNR and CDR2 is FQNEAQ (reference sequence). The CDR3 DNA reads as TGTGCCAGCAGCTCCTTAGATGAGCAGTTCTTC. Protein: CASSSLDEQFF.

V is TRBV7-6 and J is TRBJ2-1; 7 nucleotides line up with TRBD1. The CDR3 sequence is 16 residues long. Germline values: CDR1 SGHVS, CDR2 FNYEAQ. With 4 bases clipped from V and 8 bases from J, the junction kept 14 bases outside the gene matches. CDR3 loop: CASSYIKDRLTDEQFF. The CDR3 nucleotides are TGTGCCAGCAGCTACATTAAGGACAGGTTAACAGATGAGCAGTTCTTC.

This clonotype was seen a handful of times. The chain uses TRBV12-3 or TRBV12-4 and TRBJ1-4; D is unresolved. This CDR3 has 16 amino acids. Between the trimmed V and J ends, which lost 5 bases and 3 bases, there was a span of 16 bases. CDR3 sequence reads: CASSGDKGSSNEKLFF. The CDR3 bases are TGTGCCAGCAGTGGCGACAAGGGCTCCTCTAATGAAAAACTGTTTTTT.

The V gene is TRBV6-2 or TRBV6-3, the J gene TRBJ2-5, with 7 nucleotides matching TRBD1. Unmatched junction bases numbered 10, after V lost 2 bases and J lost 1 base. CDR1 is MNHEY and CDR2 is SVGEGT in the germline V gene. CDR3 size: 17 residues. The chain's CDR3 is CASSYPEFRGPQETQYF. In nucleotides, the CDR3 is TGTGCCAGCAGTTACCCCGAATTTAGGGGGCCCCAAGAGACCCAGTACTTC.

CDR3 region: CASTPMGSTEAFF. The DNA for the CDR3 is TGTGCCAGCACCCCTATGGGAAGCACTGAAGCTTTCTTT. The V gene is TRBV27, the J gene TRBJ1-1; D ambiguous. The CDR3 is made up of 13 amino acids. The V and J ends lost 7 bases and 4 bases respectively, with 13 bases between them. Germline CDR1 and CDR2: MNHEY and SMNVEV (reference sequence).

The chain recombines TRBV6-2 or TRBV6-3 with TRBJ2-3; D not certain. The ends were cut back, 0 bases at V and 1 base at J, with 8 bases in the middle. This CDR3 is 15 amino acids long. CDR1 is MNHEY, CDR2 SVGEGT, per germline. CDR3 nucleotide sequence: TGTGCCAGCAGTTACTCTGGCGGCCGCACAGATACGCAGTATTTT. It yields the protein CASSYSGGRTDTQYF.

This chain links TRBV24-1 with TRBJ1-5; D perhaps matches TRBD1 (5 bases). V dropped 6 bases and J dropped 3 bases, with 11 bases sitting between them. The CDR3 runs 14 residues. Germline CDR1 KGHDR, CDR2 SFDVKD. The CDR3, as DNA: TGTGCCACCAGTAACAGGACGTACAATCAGCCCCAGCATTTT. It codes for CATSNRTYNQPQHF.

This sequence joins TRBV7-8 and TRBJ1-4; D is unclear. The CDR3 loop spans 17 amino acids. From germline, CDR1 is SGHVS and CDR2 FQNEAQ. The ends were cut back, 5 bases at V and 7 bases at J, with 23 bases in the middle. The CDR3 DNA reads TGTGCCAGCAGCAAAGTTGGCCAGGAAGGATGGGGTGAAAAACTGTTTTTT. Its translation: CASSKVGQEGWGEKLFF.

This clonotype was found a few times. CDR3 DNA sequence: TGTGCCAGCAGCCCCAGGCCGGGACTAGCAACGAACACCGGGGAGCTGTTTTTT. Translated: CASSPRPGLATNTGELFF. The chain recombines TRBV3-1 with TRBJ2-2, with 9 bases lining up with TRBD2. Trimming at V came to 4 bases and at J to 0 bases, leaving 9 bases not matched to a gene. CDR3 length equals 18 residues. CDR1 is LGHDT, CDR2 YNNKEL, per germline (reference sequence).

This clonotype was observed a handful of times. J is TRBJ1-1 and V is TRBV19, with D possibly TRBD1 on 5 matching bases. CDR3 length: 16 amino acids. Looked up from germline, CDR1 is LNHDA and CDR2 is SQIVND (reference sequence). With 1 base removed from V and 0 bases from J, the gap between germline ends came to 12 bases. The CDR3 DNA reads as TGTGCCAGTAGTATAGTCGGTGACAGCATGAACACTGAAGCTTTCTTT. It yields the protein CASSIVGDSMNTEAFF.

Ten or more counts support this clonotype. This sequence joins TRBV12-3 or TRBV12-4 and TRBJ1-6; the D is unclear. This CDR3 spans 14 amino acids. With 1 base removed from V and 9 bases from J, the gap between germline ends came to 10 bases. CDR3 protein: CASSLVSKFSPLHF. CDR3 bases: TGTGCCAGCAGTTTAGTCTCGAAGTTTTCACCCCTCCACTTT.

The chain combines TRBV27 with TRBJ2-5; weak D call: TRBD2 (5 bases). Germline V gene sequence: CDR1 MNHEY, CDR2 SMNVEV (reference sequence). This CDR3 contains 16 residues. Trimming left V 6 bases short and J 5 bases short, with 22 bases between. CDR3 nucleotide sequence: TGTGCCAGCAGCCCTCTCCGGGATCTTGTTGGGGAGACCCAGTACTTC. This codes for CASSPLRDLVGETQYF.

V gene TRBV5-4 combines with J gene TRBJ2-3; D possibly corresponds to TRBD1 (5 bases). Trimming shortened V by 9 bases and J by 6 bases, and 26 bases separated the two germline ends. Looked up from germline, CDR1 is SGHNT and CDR2 is YYREEE (reference sequence). The CDR3 loop spans 16 amino acids. The CDR3 DNA reads as TGTGCCATCATCCTAACCGCCGGGCTACCAGGGGATACGCAGTATTTT. Protein: CAIILTAGLPGDTQYF.

J is TRBJ1-2 and V is TRBV7-4, with 7 bases identical to TRBD1. Germline CDR1 SGHVT, CDR2 SQSDAQ. The V gene end was trimmed by 2 bases and the J gene end by 8 bases; junction bases not matched to a gene: 2. The length of the CDR3 is 12 residues. The chain's CDR3 is CASSLWGQGYTF. CDR3 in DNA: TGTGCCAGCAGCTTATGGGGACAGGGCTACACCTTC.

J is TRBJ2-7 and V is TRBV12-3 or TRBV12-4, with TRBD2 matching over 9 bases. V shed 7 bases and J 3 bases; nucleotides not matched to a gene: 7. CDR3 size: 14 residues. CDR3 in amino acids: CASKPGLAIYEQYF. For the CDR3, the DNA is TGTGCCAGCAAACCGGGACTAGCAATCTACGAGCAGTACTTC.

Comment on this clonotype: One end of the junction fails to match germline, which may point to a read error. V usage is TRBV6-6 and J usage is TRBJ1-1; D is ambiguous. The CDR3 is 10 amino acids. The germline V gene has CDR1 MNHNY and CDR2 SVGAGI (reference sequence). The CDR3 DNA is TGTGCCAGCAGTTCCTTAGAAGTTTTCTTT. Translated, it gives CASSSLEVFF.